This T cell receptor (beta chain) is from a study of T cell responses to AZD1222 COVID-19 vaccine. Whole-study findings and limits: A mostly white British donor set with more females was recruited, and clonal diversity was possibly underestimated. Researchers took repertoire samples only after the peak T cell response had come. An increase in Spike-specific TCR breadth and depth was observed after two AZD1222 doses. Within unmutated variant regions lay the reported targets of nearly half of spike-specific TCRs.

Germline V gene lookup returns CDR1 SGHDT and CDR2 YYEEEE. V dropped 0 bases and J dropped 7; count of bases not matched to a gene: 8. The CDR3 is 15 amino acids. Assay used: immunoSEQ multiplex PCR; TCRdb lists only in-frame clones, some missing. The sample has over 45,000 clones, 75% to 90% seen once. Turning to this clone: Its antigen is still unknown.

Material: peripheral blood, obtained on day 0 of MenACWY control vaccination. The sequence derives from an adult in good health. This chain links TRBV5-6 with TRBJ2-7, with 9 bases fitting TRBD2. The CDR3 loop is CASSLGAGGPGEQYF. CDR3 sequence (DNA): TGTGCCAGCAGCTTGGGGGCGGGAGGGCCCGGGGAGCAGTACTTC.